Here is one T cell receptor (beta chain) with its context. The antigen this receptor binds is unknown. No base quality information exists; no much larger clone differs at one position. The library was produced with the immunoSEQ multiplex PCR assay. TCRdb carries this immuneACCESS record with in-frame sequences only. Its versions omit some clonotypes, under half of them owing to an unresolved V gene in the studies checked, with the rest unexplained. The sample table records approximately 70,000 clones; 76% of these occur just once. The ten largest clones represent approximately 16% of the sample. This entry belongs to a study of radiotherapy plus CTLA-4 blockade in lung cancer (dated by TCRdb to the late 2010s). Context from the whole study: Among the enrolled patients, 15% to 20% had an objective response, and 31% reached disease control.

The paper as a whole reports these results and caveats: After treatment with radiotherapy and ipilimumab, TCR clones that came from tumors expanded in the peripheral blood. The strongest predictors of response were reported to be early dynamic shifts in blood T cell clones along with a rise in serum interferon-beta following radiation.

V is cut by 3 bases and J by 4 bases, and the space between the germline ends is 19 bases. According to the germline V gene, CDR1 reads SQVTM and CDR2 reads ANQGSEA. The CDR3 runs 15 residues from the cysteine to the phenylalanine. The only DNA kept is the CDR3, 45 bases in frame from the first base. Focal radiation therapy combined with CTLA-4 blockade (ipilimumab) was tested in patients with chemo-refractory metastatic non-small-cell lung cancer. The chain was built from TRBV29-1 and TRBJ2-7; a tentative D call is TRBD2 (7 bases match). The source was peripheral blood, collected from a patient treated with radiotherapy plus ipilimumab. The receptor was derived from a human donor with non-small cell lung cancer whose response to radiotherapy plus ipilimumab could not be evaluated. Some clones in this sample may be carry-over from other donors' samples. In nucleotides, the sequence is TGCAGCGTTGACCGCTGGAGGGGGGGGCAGTACGAGCAGTACTTC. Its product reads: CSVDRWRGGQYEQYF.